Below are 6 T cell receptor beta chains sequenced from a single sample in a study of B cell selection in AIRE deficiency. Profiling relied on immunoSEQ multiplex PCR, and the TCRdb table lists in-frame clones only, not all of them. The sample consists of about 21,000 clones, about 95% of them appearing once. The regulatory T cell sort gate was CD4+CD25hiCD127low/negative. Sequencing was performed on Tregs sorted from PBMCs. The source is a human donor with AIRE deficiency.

CDR3 sequence reads: CASSSADMIGELFF. CDR3 DNA: TGTGCCAGCAGTTCCGCAGACATGATCGGGGAGCTGTTTTTT. This chain links TRBV28 with TRBJ2-2; D gene uncertain. Germline lookup yields CDR1 MDHEN and CDR2 SYDVKM. Trimming shortened V by 4 bases and J by 7 bases, and 13 bases separated the two germline ends. The CDR3 sequence is 14 residues long.

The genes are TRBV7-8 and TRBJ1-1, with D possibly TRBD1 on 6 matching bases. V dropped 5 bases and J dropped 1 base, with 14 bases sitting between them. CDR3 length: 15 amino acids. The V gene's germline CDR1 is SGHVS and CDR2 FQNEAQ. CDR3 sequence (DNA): TGTGCCAGCAGCCCCCGCGACAGGTCGAACACTGAAGCTTTCTTT. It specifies CASSPRDRSNTEAFF.

CDR3 protein: CASSKLAGGPRNEQYF. CDR3 DNA: TGCGCCAGCAGCAAACTAGCGGGAGGGCCTCGGAACGAGCAGTACTTC. J is TRBJ2-7 and V is TRBV5-1, with TRBD2 matching over 13 bases. J lost 5 bases, V lost 4 bases, and 9 bases had no gene match. The CDR3 is made up of 16 amino acids. Germline lookup yields CDR1 SGHRS and CDR2 YFSETQ.

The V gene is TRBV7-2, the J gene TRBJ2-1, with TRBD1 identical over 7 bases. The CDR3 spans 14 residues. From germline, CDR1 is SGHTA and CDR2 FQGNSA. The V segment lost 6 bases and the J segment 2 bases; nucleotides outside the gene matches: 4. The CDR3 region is CASSPDRAYNEQFF. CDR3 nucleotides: TGTGCCAGCAGTCCAGACAGGGCCTACAATGAGCAGTTCTTC. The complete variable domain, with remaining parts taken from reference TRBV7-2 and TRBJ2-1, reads GAGVSQSPSNKVTEKGKDVELRCDPISGHTALYWYRQSLGQGLEFLIYFQGNSAPDKSGLPSDRFSAERTGGSVSTLTIQRTQQEDSAVYLCASSPDRAYNEQFFGPGTRLTVL.

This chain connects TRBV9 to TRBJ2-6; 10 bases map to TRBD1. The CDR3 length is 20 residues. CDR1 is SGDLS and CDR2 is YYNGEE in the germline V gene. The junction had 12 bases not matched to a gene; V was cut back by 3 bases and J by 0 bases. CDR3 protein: CASSGRDRGSNISGANVLTF. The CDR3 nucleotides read TGTGCCAGCAGCGGACGGGACAGGGGATCGAACATCTCTGGGGCCAACGTCCTGACTTTC.

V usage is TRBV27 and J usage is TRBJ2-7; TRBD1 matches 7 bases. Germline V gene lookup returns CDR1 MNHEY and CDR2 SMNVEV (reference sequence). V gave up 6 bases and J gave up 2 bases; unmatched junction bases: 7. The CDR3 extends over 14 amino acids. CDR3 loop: CASSPDRSTYEQYF. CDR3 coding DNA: TGTGCCAGCAGCCCGGACAGGAGTACCTACGAGCAGTACTTC.